This T cell receptor beta chain appears in the sequencing data of a study of blood T cell repertoires in COVID-19. As for the study in general: From T cells, B-cell-depleted T cells, or PBMCs came the material, which was cDNA or gDNA.

How the authors handled the data: From reference gene primer amplification, estimates of nucleated cell counts were derived. Produced via immunoSEQ multiplex PCR; TCRdb's table is partial and in-frame only. The V and J calls and clone size come from that table; D and trimming were worked out from the DNA. The sample shows just over 70,000 clones, around three quarters of them seen only once. The CDR3 is 15 amino acids. V lost 0 bases and J 0 bases, leaving 6 bases between the germline ends. The germline gives CDR1 SGHTA, CDR2 FQGNSA. Worth noting for this clone: The sample carries other DNA sequences with the same CDR3.

This receptor was taken from a woman aged 70-85 years with acute or convalescent COVID-19. Material for sequencing was peripheral blood. This sequence joins TRBV7-2 and TRBJ2-1; weak D call: TRBD1 (5 bases). DNA for the CDR3: TGTGCCAGCAGCTTAGCCACAGGCTCCTACAATGAGCAGTTCTTC. Protein sequence: CASSLATGSYNEQFF.